These T cell receptor beta chains were read from a single sample in a study of T-cell reconstitution after alpha-beta-depleted transplantation in children. MiXCR, applied by TCRdb to the PCR reads, yields one record per CDR3 protein. The sample lists around 250,000 distinct CDR3 sequences, roughly 8.2% seen once, with roughly 5.8% in the top ten. The material sequenced was PBMCs, mostly from graft donor cells, taken 180 days after TCRalphabeta/CD19-depleted stem cell transplant. The receptors come from a male patient younger than 18 who had a stem cell transplant for acute lymphoblastic leukemia, so the T cells may come from the graft donor. CDR3s include the opening cysteine and the closing phenylalanine or tryptophan. The D gene is left open where the match is weak. Size values are once, few and many counts, or a class for expanded clones, and some rows have none.

cdr3_length,d_call,v_call,clone_size,j_call,cdr3_nt,cdr3_aa
14,-,TRBV9,many,TRBJ2-3,TGTGCCAGCAGCGTTTTAAGGGATAGTGATACGCAGTATTTT,CASSVLRDSDTQYF
17,TRBD1,TRBV6-2/TRBV6-3,many,TRBJ1-1,TGTGCCAGCAGTTACGGGCCAGGCTGGCCAGGGGGCACTGAAGCTTTCTTT,CASSYGPGWPGGTEAFF
14,TRBD2,TRBV20-1,many,TRBJ2-5,TGCAGTGCTAGTATCACTAGCGGGAAAGAGACCCAGTACTTC,CSASITSGKETQYF
14,-,TRBV7-9,many,TRBJ2-5,TGTGCCAGCAGCTCCGGGGACGCCAAAGAGACCCAGTACTTC,CASSSGDAKETQYF
13,-,TRBV7-3,many,TRBJ2-3,TGTGCCAGCAGTCGGACTCACTCAGATACGCAGTATTTT,CASSRTHSDTQYF
13,-,TRBV15,many,TRBJ2-1,TGTGCCGCCGTCGGGCAGTCCTACAATGAGCAGTTCTTC,CAAVGQSYNEQFF
14,-,TRBV28,many,TRBJ1-6,TGTGCCAGCAGTTTCGGTGGAACCAATTCACCCCTCCACTTT,CASSFGGTNSPLHF
16,-,TRBV5-6,many,TRBJ1-3,TGTGCCAGCAGCTTGGGTCCCAGCCTCTCTGGAAACACCATATATTTT,CASSLGPSLSGNTIYF
15,-,TRBV4-3,many,TRBJ1-3,TGCGCCAGCAGCCAAGGGATGGGCGTCGGAAACACCATATATTTT,CASSQGMGVGNTIYF
16,-,TRBV5-1,many,TRBJ2-6,TGCGCCAGCAGCTTACCGGGCTCCACTGGGGCCAACGTCCTGACTTTC,CASSLPGSTGANVLTF
19,-,TRBV27,many,TRBJ1-5,TGTGCCAGCAGTTTATTCCCCCCGCGGACCCAATATGGCAATCAGCCCCAGCATTTT,CASSLFPPRTQYGNQPQHF
13,-,TRBV11-3,many,TRBJ2-7,TGTGCCAGCAGCCGGGACGGAGCCTACGAGCAGTACTTC,CASSRDGAYEQYF
13,TRBD2,TRBV5-6,many,TRBJ2-7,TGTGCCAGCAGACATAGCGGGACCTACGAGCAGTACTTC,CASRHSGTYEQYF
15,-,TRBV19,-,TRBJ1-1,TGTGCCAGTAGTCTCGGGGACCGATTGAACACTGAAGCTTTCTTT,CASSLGDRLNTEAFF
14,TRBD1,TRBV7-2,many,TRBJ1-1,TGTGCCAGCAGCTTCGACAGGGGGAGCACTGAAGCTTTCTTT,CASSFDRGSTEAFF
20,-,TRBV7-6,many,TRBJ2-6,TGTGCCAGCAGCCTAACGCCAGTGTCCCCATCCCAGGCTGGGGCCAACGTCCTGACTTTC,CASSLTPVSPSQAGANVLTF
13,-,TRBV20-1,many,TRBJ1-2,TGCAGTGCTCCGGGGCGGGGAGACGTTGGCTACACCTTC,CSAPGRGDVGYTF
11,-,TRBV27,many,TRBJ1-6,TGTGCCAGCACCTTAAATTCACCCCTCCACTTT,CASTLNSPLHF
13,-,TRBV7-6,many,TRBJ2-2,TGTGCCAGCAGTCCGACAGTGACCGGGGAGCTGTTTTTT,CASSPTVTGELFF
13,TRBD2,TRBV5-6,many,TRBJ2-1,TGTGCCAGCAGTGGAGCGGGGGACAATGAGCAGTTCTTC,CASSGAGDNEQFF
16,TRBD2,TRBV3-1,-,TRBJ2-3,TGTGCCAGCTCGAGATTAGCGGGGGGGCCCTCAGATACGCAGTATTTT,CASSRLAGGPSDTQYF
12,TRBD2,TRBV5-1,many,TRBJ2-1,TGCGCCAGCAGCCGTAGCGGGAATGAGCAGTTCTTC,CASSRSGNEQFF
14,-,TRBV29-1,many,TRBJ2-5,TGCAGCTTTACGGGGAGGGGGAGAAAAGAGACCCAGTACTTC,CSFTGRGRKETQYF
18,TRBD2,TRBV4-1,many,TRBJ2-1,TGCGCCAGCAGCCTCCTGGGGGCACTAGCGGGCTCCTACAATGAGCAGTTCTTC,CASSLLGALAGSYNEQFF
15,-,TRBV20-1,many,TRBJ1-2,TGCAGTGCTAGTCGTCCCGGGACATTTAACTATGGCTACACCTTC,CSASRPGTFNYGYTF
15,-,TRBV12-5,many,TRBJ1-6,TGTGCTAGTGGGGACGAGCAGGCAGGGTTTTCACCCCTCCACTTT,CASGDEQAGFSPLHF
20,TRBD1,TRBV7-8,many,TRBJ2-5,TGTGCCAGCAGCTTAAGTATCCGGGACAGGGGGGGCCGATCTCAAGAGACCCAGTACTTC,CASSLSIRDRGGRSQETQYF
13,TRBD1,TRBV9,many,TRBJ1-1,TGTGCCAGCAGCGTAAGACAGGGTGGGAAAGCTTTCTTT,CASSVRQGGKAFF
14,-,TRBV10-3,many,TRBJ2-4,TGTGCCATCAGTCCCAGGGATGCCAAAAACATTCAGTACTTC,CAISPRDAKNIQYF
15,-,TRBV5-4,many,TRBJ1-5,TGTGCCAGCAGCTTCGGACCGGGACTCAATCAGCCCCAGCATTTT,CASSFGPGLNQPQHF
15,-,TRBV5-6,many,TRBJ2-5,TGTGCCAGCAGCCTAACACTAGGAATCCAAGAGACCCAGTACTTC,CASSLTLGIQETQYF
15,-,TRBV9,many,TRBJ1-3,TGTGCCAGCAGCGTAGAGGCAGGCTCTGGAAACACCATATATTTT,CASSVEAGSGNTIYF
15,-,TRBV7-8,many,TRBJ2-3,TGTGCCAGCAGCCCCGTGCGGCACACCACAGATACGCAGTATTTT,CASSPVRHTTDTQYF
17,TRBD2,TRBV28,many,TRBJ2-6,TGTGCCAGCAGATCAGCGGGAGGGCCATCTGGGGCCAACGTCCTGACTTTC,CASRSAGGPSGANVLTF
14,-,TRBV20-1,many,TRBJ2-2,TGCAGTGCTAGAGGCGGTTGGGCCGCCGGGGAGCTGTTTTTT,CSARGGWAAGELFF
18,TRBD2,TRBV7-2,many,TRBJ2-5,TGTGCCAGCAGCCACAATAACATAGCGGGGGGGCCGGGGGAGACCCAGTACTTC,CASSHNNIAGGPGETQYF
15,-,TRBV12-3/TRBV12-4,many,TRBJ2-7,TGTGCCAGCAGTTTAGTACGGCAGGCGACCTACGAGCAGTACTTC,CASSLVRQATYEQYF
18,TRBD2,TRBV4-1,many,TRBJ2-2,TGCGCCAGCAGCCAAACTCCGGGACTAGCGGGGGTGACCGGGGAGCTGTTTTTT,CASSQTPGLAGVTGELFF
15,TRBD1,TRBV6-5,many,TRBJ1-1,TGTGCCAGCAGTTACTCTAGGGGGCAAGTCACTGAAGCTTTCTTT,CASSYSRGQVTEAFF
16,TRBD2,TRBV28,few,TRBJ2-3,TGTGCCAGCAGTTCAATAGCGGGAGTCAGCACAGATACGCAGTATTTT,CASSSIAGVSTDTQYF
14,TRBD1,TRBV29-1,-,TRBJ1-1,TGCAGCGTTCCTTTTACAGGGGGGGACACTGAAGCTTTCTTT,CSVPFTGGDTEAFF
19,TRBD1,TRBV27,-,TRBJ1-2,TGTGCCAGCAGTTTATCCACACTACGAACCGGGACAGGGACAGATGGCTACACCTTC,CASSLSTLRTGTGTDGYTF
14,-,TRBV18,many,TRBJ1-1,TGTGCCAGCTCAGCTACAGGCTACAACACTGAAGCTTTCTTT,CASSATGYNTEAFF
13,TRBD1,TRBV12-3/TRBV12-4,many,TRBJ2-7,TGTGCCAGCAGCCGGACAGGTCAGGGAGAGCAGTACTTC,CASSRTGQGEQYF
18,TRBD2,TRBV4-2,many,TRBJ2-3,TGTGCCAGCAGCCAAGAGCCTAGCGGGGGGCCCTTCACAGATACGCAGTATTTT,CASSQEPSGGPFTDTQYF
15,TRBD1,TRBV14,many,TRBJ2-5,TGTGCCAGCAGCGCATACAGGGGGCTGGGAGAGACCCAGTACTTC,CASSAYRGLGETQYF
12,-,TRBV7-9,many,TRBJ1-2,TGTGCCAGCAGCTTTACGGAGGGAGGCTACACCTTC,CASSFTEGGYTF
18,TRBD1,TRBV12-3/TRBV12-4,-,TRBJ2-5,TGTACCATCAGTTTCGGACGCGGCCGGGACAGGGCTCAAGAGACCCAGTACTTC,CTISFGRGRDRAQETQYF
17,TRBD2,TRBV10-3,many,TRBJ2-3,TGTGCCATCAAGTCCGCTAGCGGGAGACTCAGCACAGATACGCAGTATTTT,CAIKSASGRLSTDTQYF
20,TRBD1,TRBV25-1,many,TRBJ2-6,TGTGCCAGCAGTGAATTAGGGAGGGACAGGGGACTAACTGGGGCCAACGTCCTGACTTTC,CASSELGRDRGLTGANVLTF
12,TRBD1,TRBV2,few,TRBJ1-2,TGTGCCAGCAAGGGGACAGGGGAGGGCTACACCTTC,CASKGTGEGYTF
14,-,TRBV7-2,many,TRBJ1-6,TGTGCCAGCCGTACAGCGCACTATAATTCACCCCTCCACTTT,CASRTAHYNSPLHF